This T cell receptor (beta chain) was recovered during a study of CD8+ T cells in alopecia areata. Study-level information: Treatment of the treated patients consisted of oral tofacitinib, 5 to 10 mg twice daily. Study findings and constraints: The presence of one nonresponder keeps the tie between baseline CD8+ expansion and response uncertain.

Germline assignment: CDR1 ENHRY and CDR2 SYGVKD. After removal of 6 bases from V and 0 bases from J, the junction contained 1 base not matched to a gene. The CDR3 consists of 14 residues. Treatment of the sample: oral pan-JAK inhibitor, 5-10 mg twice daily. Sorting of PBMCs yielded the CD4+ and CD8+ T cells. This clone was observed a handful of times. The antigen remains unidentified. RNA was extracted and reverse transcribed into cDNA as the sequencing template. The data were produced by immunoSEQ multiplex PCR, yet TCRdb's version contains in-frame clones alone and is incomplete. The sample includes around 270,000 clones, 58% seen only once; the top ten take around 1.8%.

This sample comprised CD4+ T cells sorted from blood, obtained at week 24, from a patient treated with tofacitinib. This receptor was identified in a human donor with alopecia areata. The chain employs TRBV10-3 and TRBJ2-7, with 11 bases aligning to TRBD2. CDR3: CAISLAGGSYEQYF. In DNA form, the CDR3 reads TGTGCCATCAGCCTAGCGGGGGGCTCCTACGAGCAGTACTTC.